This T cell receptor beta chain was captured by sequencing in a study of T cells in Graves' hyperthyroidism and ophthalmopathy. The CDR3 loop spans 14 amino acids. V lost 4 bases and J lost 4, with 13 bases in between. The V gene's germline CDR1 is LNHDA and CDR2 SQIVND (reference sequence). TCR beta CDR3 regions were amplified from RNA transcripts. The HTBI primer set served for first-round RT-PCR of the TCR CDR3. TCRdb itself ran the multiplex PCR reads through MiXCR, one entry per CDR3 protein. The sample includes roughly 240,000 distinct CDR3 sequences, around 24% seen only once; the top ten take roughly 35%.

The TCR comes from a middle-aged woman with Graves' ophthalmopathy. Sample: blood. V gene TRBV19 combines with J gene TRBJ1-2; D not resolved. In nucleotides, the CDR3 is TGTGCCAGTAGTACCCCGTTTGAGCTCTATGGCTACACCTTC. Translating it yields CASSTPFELYGYTF.